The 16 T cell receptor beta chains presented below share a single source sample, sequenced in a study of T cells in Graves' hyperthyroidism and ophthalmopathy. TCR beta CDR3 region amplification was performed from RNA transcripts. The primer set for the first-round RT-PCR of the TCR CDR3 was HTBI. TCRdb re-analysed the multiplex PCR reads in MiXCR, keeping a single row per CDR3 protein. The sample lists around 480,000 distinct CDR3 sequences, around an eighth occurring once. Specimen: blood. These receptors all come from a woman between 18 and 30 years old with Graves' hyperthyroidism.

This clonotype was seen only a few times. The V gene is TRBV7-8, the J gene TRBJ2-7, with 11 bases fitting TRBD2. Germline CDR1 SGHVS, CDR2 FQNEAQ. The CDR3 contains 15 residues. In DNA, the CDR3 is TGTACCAGCAGCTTAGGTAGCGGGAGGGCCTACGAGCAGTACGTC. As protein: CTSSLGSGRAYEQYV.

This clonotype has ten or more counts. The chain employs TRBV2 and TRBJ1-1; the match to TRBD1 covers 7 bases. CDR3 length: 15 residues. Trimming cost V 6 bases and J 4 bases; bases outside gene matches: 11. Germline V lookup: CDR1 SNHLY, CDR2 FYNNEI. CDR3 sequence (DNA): TGTGCCAGCAGGGGAAACAGGGGAAGGGGCACTGAAGCTTTCTTT. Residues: CASRGNRGRGTEAFF.

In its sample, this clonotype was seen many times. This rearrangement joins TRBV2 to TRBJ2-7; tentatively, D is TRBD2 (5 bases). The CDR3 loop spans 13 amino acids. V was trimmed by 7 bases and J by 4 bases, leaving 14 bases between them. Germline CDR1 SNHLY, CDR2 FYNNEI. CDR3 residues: CASKEAQIYEQYV. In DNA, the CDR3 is TGTGCCAGCAAGGAGGCACAGATTTACGAGCAGTACGTC.

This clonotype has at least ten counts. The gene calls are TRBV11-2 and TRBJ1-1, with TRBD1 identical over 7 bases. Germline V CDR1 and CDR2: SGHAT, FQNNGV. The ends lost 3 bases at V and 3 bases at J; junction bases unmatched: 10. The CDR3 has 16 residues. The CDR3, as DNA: TGTGCCAGCAGCTTGGAGGGGGCGAGGGGGGACACTGAAGCTTTCTTT. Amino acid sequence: CASSLEGARGDTEAFF.

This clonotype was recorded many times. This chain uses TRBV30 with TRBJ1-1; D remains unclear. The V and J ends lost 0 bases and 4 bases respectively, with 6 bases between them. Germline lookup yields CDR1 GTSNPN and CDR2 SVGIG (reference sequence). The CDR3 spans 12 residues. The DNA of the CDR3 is TGTGCCTGGAGTGTACTTGGCACTGAAGCTTTCTTT. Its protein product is CAWSVLGTEAFF.

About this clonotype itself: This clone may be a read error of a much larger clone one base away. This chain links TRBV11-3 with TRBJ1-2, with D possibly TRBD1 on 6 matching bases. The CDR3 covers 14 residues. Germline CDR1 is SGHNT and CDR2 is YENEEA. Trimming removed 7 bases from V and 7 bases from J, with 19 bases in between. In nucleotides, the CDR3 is TGTGCCAGCACCATGCCGGACAGCGGGAGTGGCTACACCTTC. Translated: CASTMPDSGSGYTF.

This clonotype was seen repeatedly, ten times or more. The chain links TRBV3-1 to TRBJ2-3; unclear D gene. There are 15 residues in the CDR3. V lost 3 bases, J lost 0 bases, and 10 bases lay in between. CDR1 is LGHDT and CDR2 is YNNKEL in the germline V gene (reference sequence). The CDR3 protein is CASSHGGPSTDTQYF. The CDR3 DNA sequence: TGTGCCAGCAGCCATGGTGGCCCTAGCACAGATACGCAGTATTTT.

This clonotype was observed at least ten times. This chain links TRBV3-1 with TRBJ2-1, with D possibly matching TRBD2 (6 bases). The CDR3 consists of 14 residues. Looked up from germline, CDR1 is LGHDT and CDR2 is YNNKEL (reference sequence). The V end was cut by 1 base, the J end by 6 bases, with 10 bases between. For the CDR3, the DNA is TGTGCCAGCAGCCAAGCTAGCGCGATCAATGAGCAGTTCTTC. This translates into CASSQASAINEQFF.

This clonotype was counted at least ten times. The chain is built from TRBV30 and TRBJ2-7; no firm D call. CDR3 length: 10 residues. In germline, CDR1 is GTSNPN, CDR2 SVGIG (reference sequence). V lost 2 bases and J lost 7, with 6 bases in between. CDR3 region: CAWSNSEQYF. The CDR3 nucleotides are TGTGCCTGGAGTAATTCAGAGCAGTACTTC.

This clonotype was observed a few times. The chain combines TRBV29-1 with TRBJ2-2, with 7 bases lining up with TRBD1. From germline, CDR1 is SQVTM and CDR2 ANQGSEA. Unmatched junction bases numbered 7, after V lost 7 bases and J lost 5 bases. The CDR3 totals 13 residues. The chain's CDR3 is CSATPQGTGELFF. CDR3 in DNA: TGCAGCGCAACCCCACAGGGGACCGGGGAGCTGTTTTTT.

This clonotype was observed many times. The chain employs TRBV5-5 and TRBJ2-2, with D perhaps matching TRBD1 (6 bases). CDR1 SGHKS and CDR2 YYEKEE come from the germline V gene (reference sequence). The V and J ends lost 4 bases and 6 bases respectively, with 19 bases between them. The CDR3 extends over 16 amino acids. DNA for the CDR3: TGTGCCAGCAGCCAGGGACACCAATCTTTCGCCGGGGAGCTGTTTTTT. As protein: CASSQGHQSFAGELFF.

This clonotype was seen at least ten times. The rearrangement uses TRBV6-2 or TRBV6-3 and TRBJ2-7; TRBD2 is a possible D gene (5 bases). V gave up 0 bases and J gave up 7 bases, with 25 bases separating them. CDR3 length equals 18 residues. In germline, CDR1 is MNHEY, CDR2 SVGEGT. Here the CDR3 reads CASSYSNSFDYPAGEQYV. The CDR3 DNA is TGTGCCAGCAGTTACTCGAACTCTTTCGACTATCCCGCTGGTGAGCAGTACGTC.

The CDR3 region is CASSMGASGRANEQFF. DNA of the CDR3: TGTGCCAGTAGTATGGGGGCTAGCGGGAGGGCTAATGAGCAGTTCTTC. J is TRBJ2-1 and V is TRBV19; TRBD2 agrees at 12 bases. Germline CDR1 is LNHDA and CDR2 is SQIVND (reference sequence). Trimming removed 3 bases from V and 7 bases from J; junction bases left unmatched: 7. There are 16 residues in the CDR3.

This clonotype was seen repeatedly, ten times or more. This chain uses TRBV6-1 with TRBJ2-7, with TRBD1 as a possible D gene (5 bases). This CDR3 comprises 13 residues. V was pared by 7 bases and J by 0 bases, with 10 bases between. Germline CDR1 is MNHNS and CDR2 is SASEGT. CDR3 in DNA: TGTGCCAGCACCATAGGGGACTCCTACGAGCAGTACGTC. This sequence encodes CASTIGDSYEQYV.

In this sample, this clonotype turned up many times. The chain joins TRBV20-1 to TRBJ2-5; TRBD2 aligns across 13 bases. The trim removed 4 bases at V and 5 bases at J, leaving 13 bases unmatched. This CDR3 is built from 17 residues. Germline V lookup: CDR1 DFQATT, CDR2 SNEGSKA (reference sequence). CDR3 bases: TGCAGTGCTACACGGACTAGCGGGAGCCACCAGTTGGAGACCCAGTACTTC. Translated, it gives CSATRTSGSHQLETQYF.

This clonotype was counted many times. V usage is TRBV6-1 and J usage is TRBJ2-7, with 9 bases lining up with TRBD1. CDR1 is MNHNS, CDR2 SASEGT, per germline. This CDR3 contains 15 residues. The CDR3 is CASSLTGGGSYGQYV. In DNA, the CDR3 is TGTGCCAGCAGTCTGACAGGGGGAGGCTCCTACGGGCAGTACGTC.